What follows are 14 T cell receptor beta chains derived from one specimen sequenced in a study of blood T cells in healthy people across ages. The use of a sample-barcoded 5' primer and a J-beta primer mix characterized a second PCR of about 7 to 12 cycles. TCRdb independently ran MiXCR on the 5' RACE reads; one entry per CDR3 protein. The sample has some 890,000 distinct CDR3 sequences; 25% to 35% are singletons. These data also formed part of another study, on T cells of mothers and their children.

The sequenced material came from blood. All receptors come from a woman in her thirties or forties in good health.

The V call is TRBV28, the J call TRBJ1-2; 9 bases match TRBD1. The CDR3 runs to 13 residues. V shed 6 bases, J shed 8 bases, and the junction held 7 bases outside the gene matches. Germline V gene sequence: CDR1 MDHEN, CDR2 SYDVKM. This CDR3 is CASRQGAGIGYTF. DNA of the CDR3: TGTGCCAGCAGACAGGGGGCGGGGATCGGCTACACCTTC.

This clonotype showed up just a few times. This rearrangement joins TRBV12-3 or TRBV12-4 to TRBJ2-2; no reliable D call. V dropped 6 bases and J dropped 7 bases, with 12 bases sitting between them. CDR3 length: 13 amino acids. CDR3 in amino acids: CASRPFSSGELFF. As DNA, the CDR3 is TGTGCCAGCAGGCCGTTTTCGAGCGGGGAGCTGTTTTTT.

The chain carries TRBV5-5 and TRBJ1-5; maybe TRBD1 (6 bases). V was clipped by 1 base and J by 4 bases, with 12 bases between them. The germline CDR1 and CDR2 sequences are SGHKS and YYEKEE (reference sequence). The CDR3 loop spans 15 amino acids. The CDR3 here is CASSLPGEYNQPQHF. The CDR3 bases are TGTGCCAGCAGCTTGCCAGGGGAATATAATCAGCCCCAGCATTTT.

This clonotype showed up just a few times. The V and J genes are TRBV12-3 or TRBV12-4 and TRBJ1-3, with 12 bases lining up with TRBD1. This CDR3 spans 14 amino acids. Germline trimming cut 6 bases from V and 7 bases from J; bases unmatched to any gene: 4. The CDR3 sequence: CASRTGQGANTIYF. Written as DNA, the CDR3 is TGTGCCAGCAGGACGGGACAGGGGGCGAACACCATATATTTT.

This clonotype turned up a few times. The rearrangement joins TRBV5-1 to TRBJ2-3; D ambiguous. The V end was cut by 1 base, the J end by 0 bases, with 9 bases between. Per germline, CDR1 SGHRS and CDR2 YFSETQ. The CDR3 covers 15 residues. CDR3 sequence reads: CASSLSKKSTDTQYF. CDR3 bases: TGCGCCAGCAGCTTGTCGAAGAAGAGCACAGATACGCAGTATTTT.

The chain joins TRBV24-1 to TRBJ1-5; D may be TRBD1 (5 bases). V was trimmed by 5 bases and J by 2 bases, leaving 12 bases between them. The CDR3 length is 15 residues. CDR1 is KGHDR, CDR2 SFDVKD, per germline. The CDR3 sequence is CATSAGSGGNQPQHF. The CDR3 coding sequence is TGTGCCACCAGTGCAGGGTCGGGGGGCAATCAGCCCCAGCATTTT.

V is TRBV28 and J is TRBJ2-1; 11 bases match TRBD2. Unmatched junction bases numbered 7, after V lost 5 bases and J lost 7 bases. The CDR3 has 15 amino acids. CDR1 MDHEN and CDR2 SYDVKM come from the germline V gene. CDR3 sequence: CASSRLAGGQNEQFF. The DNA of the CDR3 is TGTGCCAGCAGTCGTCTAGCGGGGGGCCAAAATGAGCAGTTCTTC.

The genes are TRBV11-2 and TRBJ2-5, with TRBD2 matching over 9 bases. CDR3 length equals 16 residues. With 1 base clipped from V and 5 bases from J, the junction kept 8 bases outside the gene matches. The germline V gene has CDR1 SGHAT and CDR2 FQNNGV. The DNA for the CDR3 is TGTGCCAGCAGCTTAGGCGGCGGGGGGGCCGGGGAGACCCAGTACTTC. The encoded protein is CASSLGGGGAGETQYF.

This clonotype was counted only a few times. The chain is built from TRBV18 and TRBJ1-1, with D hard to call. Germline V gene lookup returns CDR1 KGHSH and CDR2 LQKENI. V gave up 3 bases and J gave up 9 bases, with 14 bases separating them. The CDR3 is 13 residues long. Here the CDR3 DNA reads TGTGCCAGCTCACCGGAGGCGGGGTCGAAAGCTTTCTTT. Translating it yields CASSPEAGSKAFF.

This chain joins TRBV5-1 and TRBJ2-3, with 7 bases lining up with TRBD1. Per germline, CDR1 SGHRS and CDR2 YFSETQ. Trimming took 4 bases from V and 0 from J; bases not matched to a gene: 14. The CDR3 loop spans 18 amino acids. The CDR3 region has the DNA TGCGCCAGCAGCCCCCGTCCTGGGACAGCTAGTAGCACAGATACGCAGTATTTT. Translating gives CASSPRPGTASSTDTQYF.

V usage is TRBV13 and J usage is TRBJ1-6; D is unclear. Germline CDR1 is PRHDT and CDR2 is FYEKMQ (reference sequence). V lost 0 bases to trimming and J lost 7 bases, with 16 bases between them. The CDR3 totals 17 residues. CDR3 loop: CASSLGGRSFDNSPLHF. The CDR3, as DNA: TGTGCCAGCAGCTTAGGCGGCAGGTCGTTTGACAATTCACCCCTCCACTTT.

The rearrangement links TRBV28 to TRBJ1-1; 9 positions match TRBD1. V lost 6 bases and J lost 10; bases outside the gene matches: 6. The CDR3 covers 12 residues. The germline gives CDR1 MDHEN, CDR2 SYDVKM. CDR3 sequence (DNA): TGTGCCAGCAGCCTCACGGGACAGGGAGCTTTCTTT. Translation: CASSLTGQGAFF.

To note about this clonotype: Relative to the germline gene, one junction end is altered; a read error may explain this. Here the CDR3 reads CANSDTSGGATDTQYF. CDR3 sequence (DNA): TGTGCCAACAGTGATACTAGCGGGGGGGCCACAGATACGCAGTATTTT. The V and J genes are TRBV6-4 and TRBJ2-3, with 13 bases lining up with TRBD2. This CDR3 has 16 residues. Germline lookup yields CDR1 MRHNA and CDR2 SNTAGT.

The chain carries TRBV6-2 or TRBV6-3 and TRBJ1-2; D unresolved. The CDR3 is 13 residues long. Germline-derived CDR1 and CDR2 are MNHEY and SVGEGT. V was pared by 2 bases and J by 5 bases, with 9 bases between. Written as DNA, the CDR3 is TGTGCCAGCAGTTACACCACAGCGTATGGCTACACCTTC. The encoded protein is CASSYTTAYGYTF.